A single sample is the source of the 12 T cell receptor beta chains below, sequenced in a study of T cell responses to AZD1222 COVID-19 vaccine. Assay used: immunoSEQ multiplex PCR; TCRdb lists only in-frame clones, some missing. The sample includes approximately 89,000 clones, 90% seen only once; the top ten take approximately 5%. The starting material was peripheral blood, obtained 28 days after the second AZD1222 dose. All receptors come from an adult who received the AZD1222 COVID-19 vaccine.

This clone appeared once. This chain uses TRBV5-1 with TRBJ2-7; 9 nucleotides line up with TRBD1. Per the germline V gene, CDR1 is SGHRS and CDR2 is YFSETQ. This CDR3 contains 15 residues. Trimming at V came to 3 bases and at J to 6 bases, leaving 10 bases not matched to a gene. In DNA, the CDR3 is TGCGCCAGCAGCTCGGGACAGGGTCAGGGGTCCGAGCAGTACTTC. It yields the protein CASSSGQGQGSEQYF.

The rearrangement links TRBV11-2 to TRBJ2-7, with TRBD1 matching over 10 bases. This CDR3 comprises 15 residues. V shed 5 bases and J 3 bases; nucleotides not matched to a gene: 7. Germline V CDR1 and CDR2: SGHAT, FQNNGV. Here the CDR3 reads CASSPGQGSYYEQYF. The CDR3, as DNA: TGTGCCAGCAGCCCGGGACAGGGGTCATACTACGAGCAGTACTTC.

The rearrangement uses TRBV6-2 or TRBV6-3 and TRBJ2-5; D gene unclear. The germline gives CDR1 MNHEY, CDR2 SVGEGT. This CDR3 spans 13 amino acids. Trimming stripped 3 bases from V and 5 bases from J, with 10 bases between. CDR3 DNA: TGTGCCAGCAGTTATCTGTTCCGGGAGACCCAGTACTTC. It yields the protein CASSYLFRETQYF.

The chain links TRBV5-4 to TRBJ1-1, with D maybe TRBD1 (5 bases). This CDR3 comprises 15 residues. The ends were cut back, 0 bases at V and 1 base at J, with 10 bases in the middle. The germline gives CDR1 SGHNT, CDR2 YYREEE (reference sequence). CDR3 amino acids: CASSLAPGKNTEAFF. CDR3 DNA sequence: TGTGCCAGCAGCTTGGCCCCAGGGAAGAACACTGAAGCTTTCTTT. The full variable domain, in which reference TRBV5-4 and TRBJ1-1 provide the parts outside the CDR3, is ETGVTQSPTHLIKTRGQQVTLRCSSQSGHNTVSWYQQALGQGPQFIFQYYREEENGRGNFPPRFSGLQFPNYSSELNVNALELDDSALYLCASSLAPGKNTEAFFGQGTRLTVV.

The V call is TRBV2, the J call TRBJ1-2; D unclear. In germline, CDR1 is SNHLY, CDR2 FYNNEI. The V gene lost 2 bases and the J gene lost 4 bases, with 5 bases spanning the gap. The CDR3 runs to 12 residues. The CDR3: CASSEQFYGYTF. The CDR3 nucleotides are TGTGCCAGCAGTGAACAGTTCTATGGCTACACCTTC. The full variable domain, with the rest looked up from reference TRBV2 and TRBJ1-2, is EPEVTQTPSHQVTQMGQEVILRCVPISNHLYFYWYRQILGQKVEFLVSFYNNEISEKSEIFDDQFSVERPDGSNFTLKIRSTKLEDSAMYFCASSEQFYGYTFGSGTRLTVV.

The count of this clone is one. The V call is TRBV4-1, the J call TRBJ2-3, with 15 bases aligning to TRBD2. The V gene's germline CDR1 is MGHRA and CDR2 YSYEKL. The CDR3 totals 18 residues. Germline trimming cut 1 base from V and 7 bases from J; bases unmatched to any gene: 9. CDR3 nucleotide sequence: TGCGCCAGCAGCCAAGGTGGAGGACTAGCGGGGGGGTCCCATACGCAGTATTTT. It yields the protein CASSQGGGLAGGSHTQYF.

The rearrangement uses TRBV2 and TRBJ1-2; D ambiguous. Deletions cut 3 bases from V and 7 bases from J, with 6 bases between. Per the germline V gene, CDR1 is SNHLY and CDR2 is FYNNEI. This CDR3 has 11 residues. This CDR3 is CASSDPGGYTF. In nucleotides, the CDR3 is TGTGCCAGCAGTGACCCGGGTGGCTACACCTTC.

V and J are TRBV6-1 and TRBJ1-5; tentative D call: TRBD1 (5 bases). Trimming removed 2 bases from V and 7 bases from J, with 12 bases in between. This CDR3 is built from 14 residues. Germline CDR1 is MNHNS and CDR2 is SASEGT. Here the CDR3 DNA reads TGTGCCAGCAGTGAATCAGGGCCTGCACAGCCCCAGCATTTT. It is translated as CASSESGPAQPQHF.

The chain joins TRBV30 to TRBJ1-1; D gene uncertain. V lost 0 bases to trimming and J lost 4 bases, with 12 bases between them. This CDR3 is 14 amino acids long. The germline CDR1 and CDR2 sequences are GTSNPN and SVGIG (reference sequence). The CDR3 nucleotides read TGTGCCTGGAGTGTAACAGTCGGCGGCACTGAAGCTTTCTTT. Translation gives CAWSVTVGGTEAFF.

The chain recombines TRBV3-1 (or the pseudogene TRBV3-2) with TRBJ2-7, with 8 bases matching TRBD1. Germline V gene data show CDR1 as LGHDT and CDR2 as YNNKEL (reference sequence). The CDR3 extends over 14 amino acids. V shed 0 bases, J shed 6 bases, and the junction held 4 bases outside the gene matches. The CDR3, as DNA: TGTGCCAGCAGCCAAGATTGGCAGGGGGCCGAGCAGTACTTC. This gives the protein CASSQDWQGAEQYF.

This chain uses TRBV28 with TRBJ1-5; 8 bases align to TRBD1. Looked up from germline, CDR1 is MDHEN and CDR2 is SYDVKM. The CDR3 is 16 residues long. Trimming took 7 bases from V and 4 from J; bases not matched to a gene: 12. The CDR3 loop is CASTLTGGPFNQPQHF. Written as DNA, the CDR3 is TGTGCCAGCACCCTTACAGGGGGACCTTTTAATCAGCCCCAGCATTTT.

The chain has TRBV6-5 and TRBJ1-5; the D is unclear. Germline V CDR1 and CDR2: MNHEY, SVGAGI. This CDR3 has 15 amino acids. V was pared by 7 bases and J by 0 bases, with 13 bases between. The DNA for the CDR3 is TGTGCCAGCATATATGAGAATTATAGCAATCAGCCCCAGCATTTT. Translation: CASIYENYSNQPQHF.